This T cell receptor beta chain emerged from a study of OX40 agonist ivuxolimab in advanced cancers. For the study at large: Past anti-PD-1, anti-PD-L1 or anti-CTLA-4 therapy was accepted, and approximately 40% had received some. The study, taken as a whole, reports: Certain nonresponders additionally had low normalized T-cell clonal expansion.

Germline V gives CDR1 SGHRS, CDR2 YFSETQ. The CDR3 contains 13 residues. The V end lost 5 bases, the J end lost 8 bases, and 14 bases lay between the germline ends. The table came from immunoSEQ multiplex PCR; TCRdb's copy has only in-frame clones and leaves some out. The repertoire has around 65,000 clones, approximately 90% of them found once; the top ten carry roughly 13%. This clone was seen ten or more times. What it recognizes is unknown. The sample has other DNA sequences that encode this CDR3 too. The sample in question was CD4+ or CD8+ T cells sorted from blood, obtained in a trial of the OX40 agonist ivuxolimab. This TCR came from an adult with an advanced solid tumor such as melanoma, head and neck, liver or kidney cancer. The V gene is TRBV5-1, the J gene TRBJ2-1, with TRBD2 as a possible D gene (7 bases). CDR3 nucleotides: TGCGCCAGCAGTTCCTCCGGGGGGCATGAGCAGTTCTTC. Translation gives CASSSSGGHEQFF.